Listed here is a single T cell receptor (beta chain). The treatment here: approximately 18 received Ad26.COV2.S at low or high dose, single or two shots; roughly five received placebo; per-sample allocation not given. Collection of samples fell on day 63 after the first vaccine or placebo injection. The V gene lost 2 bases and the J gene lost 4 bases, with 13 bases spanning the gap. This CDR3 has 14 amino acids. Germline CDR1 SGHDT, CDR2 YYEEEE. The sample comes from a study of Ad26.COV2.S vaccination and SARS-CoV-2 variants. Assay: immunoSEQ multiplex PCR; the TCRdb copy retains only in-frame clones and omits some. Among hundreds of thousands of clones listed, about 83% were seen once.

The receptor was derived from a person aged 18-60 years who received the Ad26.COV2.S COVID-19 vaccine or a placebo. This sample comprised peripheral blood, obtained in a trial of Ad26.COV2.S vaccine versus placebo. The rearrangement joins TRBV5-6 to TRBJ2-7, with a weak D call TRBD2 (6 bases). CDR3 loop: CASSLGALAYEQYF. CDR3 DNA: TGTGCCAGCAGCTTAGGGGCGCTAGCGTACGAGCAGTACTTC.